This T cell receptor beta chain was captured in a study of radiation and T cells in renal cell carcinoma. Study context: Nephrectomy followed 15 Gy stereotactic body radiation by 4 weeks.

The sample's time point: baseline pretreatment blood. Treatment denoted: 15 Gy SBRT to primary tumor, nephrectomy 4 weeks later. The repertoire was sequenced with immunoSEQ multiplex PCR; TCRdb's copy has only in-frame clones and lacks some. The sample holds about 150,000 clones, around nine tenths seen once. The germline V gene has CDR1 LNHNV and CDR2 YYDKDF (reference sequence). The V and J ends lost 6 bases and 1 base respectively, with 14 bases between them. The CDR3 covers 15 residues. Study conclusions and caveats: In blood, top tumor clones expanded by 2 weeks, shrinking by 4.

The count of this clone is one. Its antigen is currently unknown. The sequenced sample was blood, obtained from a patient whose treatment included radiotherapy and nephrectomy. The receptor comes from a woman between 45 and 65 years old with renal cell carcinoma. V and J are TRBV15 and TRBJ2-3, with D possibly matching TRBD1 (6 bases). The CDR3 DNA sequence: TGTGCCACCAGGTTGAGAGGGGGAGGCACAGATACGCAGTATTTT. This codes for CATRLRGGGTDTQYF.